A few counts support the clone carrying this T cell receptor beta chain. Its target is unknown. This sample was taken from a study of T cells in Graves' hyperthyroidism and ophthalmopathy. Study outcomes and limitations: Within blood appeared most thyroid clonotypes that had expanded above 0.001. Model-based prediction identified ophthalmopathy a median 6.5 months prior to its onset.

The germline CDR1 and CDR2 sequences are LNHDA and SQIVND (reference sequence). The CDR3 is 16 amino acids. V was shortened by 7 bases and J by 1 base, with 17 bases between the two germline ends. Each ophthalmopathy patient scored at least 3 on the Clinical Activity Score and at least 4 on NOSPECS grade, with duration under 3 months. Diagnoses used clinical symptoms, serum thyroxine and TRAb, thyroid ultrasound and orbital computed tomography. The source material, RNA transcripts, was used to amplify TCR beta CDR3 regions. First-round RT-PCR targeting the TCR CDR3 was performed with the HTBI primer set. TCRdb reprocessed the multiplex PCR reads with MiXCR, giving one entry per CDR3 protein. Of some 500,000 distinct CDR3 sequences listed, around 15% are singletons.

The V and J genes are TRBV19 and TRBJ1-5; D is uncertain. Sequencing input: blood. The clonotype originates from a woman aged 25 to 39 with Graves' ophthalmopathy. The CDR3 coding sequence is TGTGCCAGTACCCACCCTCTCTCGGGGAGCAATCAGCCCCAGCATTTT. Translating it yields CASTHPLSGSNQPQHF.